A selection of T cell receptor beta chains follows, all from one sample in a study of T cells in Graves' hyperthyroidism and ophthalmopathy. MiXCR, run by TCRdb on the multiplex PCR reads, gives a single entry per CDR3 protein. The sample lists some 340,000 distinct CDR3 sequences, about an eighth occurring once. The sample consisted of blood. The source of these receptors is a woman aged 40 to 50 with Graves' ophthalmopathy. Each CDR3 is given with its conserved first and last residue. Each record gives: D gene, J gene, clone size, V gene, CDR3 protein, CDR3 DNA. A D gene is named only where the DNA matches it firmly. The size entry is marked missing in some rows and otherwise reads once, few, many or a size class.

>TRBD1|TRBJ1-2|NA|TRBV28
CASSFSPGTGGYGYTF
TGTGCCAGCAGTTTCTCCCCTGGGACAGGGGGCTATGGCTACACCTTC
>NA|TRBJ2-1|many|TRBV27
CASSLGTEQFF
TGTGCCAGCAGTTTAGGGACGGAGCAGTTCTTC
>NA|TRBJ1-4|many|TRBV12-3/TRBV12-4
CASSLWEMGEKLFF
TGTGCCAGCAGTTTATGGGAAATGGGGGAAAAACTGTTTTTT
>NA|TRBJ1-6|few|TRBV20-1
CSAPAPSPLHF
TGCAGTGCTCCCGCCCCATCACCCCTCCACTTT
>NA|TRBJ2-2|many|TRBV9
CASSVGGELFF
TGTGCCAGCAGCGTAGGCGGGGAGCTGTTTTTT
>TRBD2|TRBJ2-1|NA|TRBV6-4
CASSDVRGEYNEQFF
TGTGCCAGCAGTGACGTCCGGGGGGAGTACAATGAGCAGTTCTTC
>TRBD2|TRBJ2-5|NA|TRBV20-1
CSATTGTTTETQYF
TGCAGTGCGACCACCGGGACTACTACAGAGACCCAGTACTTC
>NA|TRBJ1-1|few|TRBV5-1
CASSFFPYTEAFF
TGCGCCAGCAGCTTTTTTCCGTACACTGAAGCTTTCTTT
>TRBD1|TRBJ1-1|NA|TRBV18
CASSPKVTGTLNTEAFF
TGTGCCAGCTCACCTAAAGTGACAGGGACCTTGAACACTGAAGCTTTCTTT
>TRBD2|TRBJ2-3|NA|TRBV10-3
CAISEPGLAGGADTQYF
TGTGCCATCAGTGAGCCGGGACTAGCGGGAGGCGCGGATACGCAGTATTTT
>NA|TRBJ2-5|many|TRBV4-1
CASSQDLVQGIETQYF
TGCGCCAGCAGCCAAGATCTGGTCCAGGGAATAGAGACCCAGTACTTC
>TRBD1|TRBJ1-1|NA|TRBV30
CAWRPGQTEAFF
TGTGCCTGGAGGCCGGGACAGACTGAAGCTTTCTTT
>NA|TRBJ1-1|many|TRBV6-9
CASSYIAVNGGAENTEAFF
TGTGCCAGCAGTTATATCGCTGTTAATGGGGGCGCCGAGAACACTGAAGCTTTCTTT
>NA|TRBJ2-1|NA|TRBV5-1
CASSPQTYNEQFF
TGCGCCAGCAGCCCCCAAACATACAATGAGCAGTTCTTC
>NA|TRBJ1-2|many|TRBV6-6
CASSYSKWKLSYGYTF
TGTGCCAGCAGTTACTCGAAGTGGAAGCTAAGCTATGGCTACACCTTC
>NA|TRBJ1-2|few|TRBV7-9
CASSLGEGTGDGYTF
TGTGCCAGCAGCTTAGGGGAGGGTACGGGAGATGGCTACACCTTC
>NA|TRBJ1-2|NA|TRBV25-1
CASSEYGRLYGYTF
TGTGCCAGCAGTGAATATGGCAGATTGTATGGCTACACCTTC
>NA|TRBJ2-7|many|TRBV3-1
CASSQVNRDEQYF
TGTGCCAGCAGCCAAGTAAACCGAGACGAGCAGTACTTC
>TRBD1|TRBJ2-1|many|TRBV5-6
CASSLVGTGVGNEQFF
TGTGCCAGCAGCTTGGTTGGGACAGGGGTAGGGAATGAGCAGTTCTTC
>NA|TRBJ1-4|many|TRBV20-1
CSAIQGSNEKLFF
TGCAGTGCCATACAGGGCTCTAATGAAAAACTGTTTTTT
>NA|TRBJ2-7|few|TRBV7-6
CASSFIRQFSYEQYF
TGTGCCAGCAGCTTCATTAGGCAGTTCTCCTACGAGCAGTACTTC
>NA|TRBJ2-7|many|TRBV7-9
CASSQFGSQFVYDEQYF
TGTGCCAGCAGCCAATTCGGGAGTCAGTTCGTATATGACGAGCAGTACTTC
>TRBD2|TRBJ2-2|NA|TRBV27
CASSQERLARTGELFF
TGTGCCAGCAGTCAAGAACGACTAGCTCGCACCGGGGAGCTGTTTTTT
>NA|TRBJ1-4|NA|TRBV15
CATSRDMFVLGGVNEKLFF
TGTGCCACCAGCAGAGATATGTTTGTTCTGGGGGGGGTTAATGAAAAACTGTTTTTT
>NA|TRBJ2-1|NA|TRBV9
CASSVKGTYNEQFF
TGTGCCAGCAGCGTAAAGGGAACCTACAATGAGCAGTTCTTC
>NA|TRBJ2-1|many|TRBV7-2
CASSSILPSYNEQFF
TGTGCCAGCAGCTCCATACTTCCCTCCTACAATGAGCAGTTCTTC
>TRBD2|TRBJ2-1|few|TRBV28
CASSLWRLWSEPTSGGSSYNEQFF
TGTGCCAGCAGTTTATGGCGGCTATGGTCGGAGCCAACTAGCGGGGGAAGCTCCTACAATGAGCAGTTCTTC
>TRBD1|TRBJ2-7|many|TRBV19
CASSIETGGSYEQYF
TGTGCCAGTAGTATAGAGACAGGGGGATCCTACGAGCAGTACTTC
>TRBD2|TRBJ2-7|NA|TRBV7-8
CASSLTRLAGREQYF
TGTGCCAGCAGCTTAACGAGACTAGCGGGCAGGGAGCAGTACTTC
>NA|TRBJ2-1|many|TRBV19
CASSKGGPSEQFF
TGTGCCAGTAGTAAAGGTGGCCCCTCGGAGCAGTTCTTC
>NA|TRBJ2-2|many|TRBV10-3
CAISVDITGELFF
TGTGCCATCAGTGTGGACATCACCGGGGAGCTGTTTTTT
>NA|TRBJ2-1|many|TRBV2
CASESSRTYNEQFF
TGTGCCAGCGAAAGTAGCAGGACCTACAATGAGCAGTTCTTC
>TRBD1|TRBJ1-3|few|TRBV11-2
CASRETGAIYF
TGTGCCAGCAGGGAAACAGGGGCCATATATTTT
>NA|TRBJ1-4|few|TRBV7-8
CASSSRHPNEKLFF
TGTGCCAGCAGCTCCCGGCACCCTAATGAAAAACTGTTTTTT
>NA|TRBJ2-6|many|TRBV28
CASSSHRVAGANVLTF
TGTGCCAGCAGTTCTCACAGGGTCGCTGGGGCCAACGTCCTGACTTTC
>TRBD1|TRBJ1-1|many|TRBV20-1
CSARNRGGTEAFF
TGCAGTGCTAGAAACAGGGGAGGGACTGAAGCTTTCTTT
>NA|TRBJ1-1|few|TRBV5-5
CASSLDWSTEAFF
TGTGCCAGCAGCTTGGACTGGAGCACTGAAGCTTTCTTT
>NA|TRBJ1-2|many|TRBV29-1
CSVRAGANYGYTF
TGCAGCGTTCGGGCAGGGGCAAACTATGGCTACACCTTC
>NA|TRBJ1-2|NA|TRBV9
CASSVAGGGYGYTF
TGTGCCAGCAGCGTAGCGGGGGGGGGATATGGCTACACCTTC
>TRBD2|TRBJ2-7|many|TRBV28
CASTPREFYEQYF
TGTGCCAGCACCCCGCGGGAGTTCTACGAGCAGTACTTC
>NA|TRBJ1-6|many|TRBV7-2
CASSLGVPHSPLHF
TGTGCCAGCAGCTTAGGGGTCCCACATTCACCCCTCCACTTT
>NA|TRBJ1-1|many|TRBV28
CASSLFRSTEAFF
TGTGCCAGCAGTTTATTTCGATCAACTGAAGCTTTCTTT
>TRBD1|TRBJ1-5|NA|TRBV7-9
CASSSGGVYQPQHF
TGTGCCAGCAGTTCAGGGGGAGTTTATCAGCCCCAGCATTTT
>TRBD1|TRBJ1-4|few|TRBV7-9
CASSAPGQLNEKLFF
TGTGCCAGCAGCGCTCCGGGACAGCTTAATGAAAAACTGTTTTTT
>NA|TRBJ1-6|many|TRBV11-2
CASSPMTGGGPLHF
TGTGCCAGCAGCCCCATGACCGGTGGCGGACCCCTCCACTTT
>TRBD1|TRBJ2-6|many|TRBV2
CASLQGPGANVLTF
TGTGCCAGTCTACAGGGGCCTGGGGCCAACGTCCTGACTTTC
>NA|TRBJ1-2|many|TRBV29-1
CSVAGGQGINYGYTF
TGCAGCGTTGCCGGTGGGCAGGGCATAAACTATGGCTACACCTTC
>TRBD1|TRBJ2-7|NA|TRBV6-1
CASTPTTGGLGEQYF
TGTGCCAGCACCCCCACGACAGGGGGGCTCGGGGAGCAGTACTTC